What follows is one T cell receptor (beta chain) and its context. 60 Vbeta and 13 Jbeta primers were used in PCR. TCRdb's copy holds only in-frame clones and misses some; the assay was immunoSEQ multiplex PCR. The data contain roughly 180,000 clones, almost 80% of them seen just once; the ten biggest clones take up about 1.3%. This CDR3 comprises 14 residues. With 1 base clipped from V and 5 bases from J, the junction kept 5 bases outside the gene matches. In germline, CDR1 is SGHNT, CDR2 YENEEA. The data were obtained in a study of cytomegalovirus exposure and HLA in healthy donors. The sequence came from a man under 40 in good health and CMV-seronegative. This chain links TRBV11-3 with TRBJ2-7, with TRBD1 matching over 7 bases. The sample taken for sequencing was PBMCs. The CDR3 nucleotides are TGTGCCAGCAGCTTAGGACAGGGAGTAAACGAGCAGTACTTC. This sequence encodes CASSLGQGVNEQYF.